The 31 T cell receptor beta chains below all came from one sample that was sequenced in a study of cytomegalovirus exposure and HLA in healthy donors (dated by TCRdb to the late 2010s). Library construction relied on the immunoSEQ multiplex PCR assay. The multiplex PCR relied on a mix of 60 forward primers for TCR Vbeta segments and 13 reverse primers for TCR Jbeta segments. What TCRdb holds here is the immuneACCESS table cut down to in-frame rearrangements. Part of the clones is not present; checked against another copy, under half of the missing clones reflect an unresolved V gene, and the others are unexplained. This sample lists some 140,000 clones; around 72% were detected once. Around 4.7% of the sample rests with the top ten. The sequenced sample was PBMCs. These receptors originate from a young man in good health and CMV-seropositive.

This chain links TRBV5-4 with TRBJ1-6, with 7 bases aligning to TRBD1. Trimming at V came to 0 bases and at J to 7 bases, leaving 7 bases not matched to a gene. The CDR3 has 16 amino acids. The germline V gene has CDR1 SGHNT and CDR2 YYREEE (reference sequence). This chain's CDR3 is CASSLDFSRGNSPLHF. The CDR3 coding sequence is TGTGCCAGCAGCTTGGACTTTAGCAGGGGGAATTCACCCCTCCACTTT.

This clone was counted a few times. The chain couples TRBV6-1 to TRBJ2-2, with D perhaps TRBD1 (5 bases). This CDR3 comprises 15 residues. V was clipped by 1 base and J by 3 bases, with 9 bases between them. Germline V gene data show CDR1 as MNHNS and CDR2 as SASEGT. The CDR3 loop reads CASSEGQQYTGELFF. The CDR3 DNA reads TGTGCCAGCAGTGAAGGACAGCAGTACACCGGGGAGCTGTTTTTT.

This clone has only one observation. This sequence joins TRBV13 and TRBJ1-1; TRBD1 agrees at 12 bases. The CDR3 has 15 amino acids. Unmatched junction bases numbered 5, after V lost 3 bases and J lost 6 bases. From germline, CDR1 is PRHDT and CDR2 FYEKMQ (reference sequence). CDR3 DNA sequence: TGTGCCAGCAGCTTCCTGGGACAGGGGGCGGCTGAAGCTTTCTTT. It encodes CASSFLGQGAAEAFF.

The chain links TRBV5-1 to TRBJ2-1; TRBD1 aligns across 7 bases. This CDR3 region has 14 residues. The trim removed 3 bases at V and 7 bases at J, leaving 7 bases unmatched. CDR1 is SGHRS and CDR2 is YFSETQ in the germline V gene. The CDR3 is CASSSQGVGNEQFF. As DNA, the CDR3 is TGCGCCAGCAGCTCCCAGGGGGTAGGGAATGAGCAGTTCTTC.

The CDR3 spells CASSVSGGSYNEQFF. In DNA, the CDR3 is TGTGCCAGCAGCGTATCCGGCGGCTCCTACAATGAGCAGTTCTTC. The chain links TRBV9 to TRBJ2-1; D is unresolved. With 1 base removed from V and 0 bases from J, the gap between germline ends came to 8 bases. This CDR3 comprises 15 residues. In germline, CDR1 is SGDLS, CDR2 YYNGEE.

The gene calls are TRBV6-1 and TRBJ2-7; 9 bases agree with TRBD1. The CDR3 length is 16 residues. Looked up from germline, CDR1 is MNHNS and CDR2 is SASEGT. V trimming: 2 bases; J trimming: 3 bases; junction bases outside the gene matches: 8. The CDR3 region has the DNA TGTGCCAGCAGTGAAAGGGACAGGGTCGAAGGCTACGAGCAGTACTTC. Protein sequence: CASSERDRVEGYEQYF.

This rearrangement joins TRBV5-1 to TRBJ1-4; 8 positions agree with TRBD1. With 2 bases clipped from V and 6 bases from J, the junction kept 9 bases outside the gene matches. Germline loops: CDR1 SGHRS, CDR2 YFSETQ. This CDR3 is built from 16 residues. The CDR3 sequence is CASSFGKQGVDEKLFF. As DNA, the CDR3 is TGCGCCAGCAGCTTCGGTAAACAGGGGGTAGATGAAAAACTGTTTTTT.

The chain recombines TRBV28 with TRBJ1-2, with D unresolved. Germline V gives CDR1 MDHEN, CDR2 SYDVKM. The CDR3 covers 11 residues. In DNA, the CDR3 is TGTGGGACTTACTATAACTATGGCTACACCTTC. Translation: CGTYYNYGYTF.

This clone has more than one count but fewer than ten. The chain employs TRBV6-6 and TRBJ2-3; a possible D gene is TRBD1 (6 bases). The CDR3 totals 14 residues. With 5 bases removed from V and 2 bases from J, the gap between germline ends came to 11 bases. Germline V gene data show CDR1 as MNHNY and CDR2 as SVGAGI (reference sequence). CDR3 DNA sequence: TGTGCCAGCAGTCAGGGGAGATTCACAGATACGCAGTATTTT. It specifies CASSQGRFTDTQYF.

The chain carries TRBV5-1 and TRBJ2-7; 7 bases map to TRBD2. Trimming took 2 bases from V and 5 from J; bases not matched to a gene: 16. Germline V gene sequence: CDR1 SGHRS, CDR2 YFSETQ. The length of the CDR3 is 17 residues. CDR3 coding DNA: TGCGCCAGCAGCTTCTTAGCGGGCGCCCCCGCCGGGGACGAGCAGTACTTC. Translating gives CASSFLAGAPAGDEQYF.

This chain uses TRBV5-6 with TRBJ2-7; 8 bases are a match to TRBD2. The V gene end was trimmed by 6 bases and the J gene end by 7 bases; junction bases not matched to a gene: 21. From germline, CDR1 is SGHDT and CDR2 YYEEEE. The CDR3 totals 17 residues. The CDR3 here is CASTFRAGGFLPREQYF. The CDR3 DNA follows: TGTGCCAGCACCTTCCGGGCGGGAGGATTCCTCCCCAGGGAGCAGTACTTC.

V and J are TRBV7-2 and TRBJ1-6; 7 bases line up with TRBD1. CDR3 length: 15 amino acids. Germline V gives CDR1 SGHTA, CDR2 FQGNSA. With V trimmed by 5 bases and J by 7 bases, 8 bases remained unmatched. The CDR3 reads CASSPRGPANSPLHF. The CDR3 bases are TGTGCCAGCAGCCCGAGGGGGCCGGCGAATTCACCCCTCCACTTT.

This sequence joins TRBV19 and TRBJ2-7, with a tentative D call TRBD2 (5 bases). CDR3 length: 14 residues. V lost 0 bases, J lost 4 bases, and 10 bases lay in between. The germline gives CDR1 LNHDA, CDR2 SQIVND (reference sequence). The CDR3 sequence is CASSIDLEGYEQYF. DNA for the CDR3: TGTGCCAGTAGTATAGATCTCGAGGGATACGAGCAGTACTTC.

This sequence joins TRBV6-5 and TRBJ1-2; 7 bases are a match to TRBD1. The ends lost 2 bases at V and 4 bases at J; junction bases unmatched: 4. The germline gives CDR1 MNHEY, CDR2 SVGAGI. CDR3 length equals 14 residues. CDR3 loop: CASSYGDSSYGYTF. Here the CDR3 DNA reads TGTGCCAGCAGTTACGGGGACAGTTCCTATGGCTACACCTTC.

This chain joins TRBV27 and TRBJ1-1, with 12 nucleotides matching TRBD1. Looked up from germline, CDR1 is MNHEY and CDR2 is SMNVEV (reference sequence). This CDR3 spans 17 amino acids. After removal of 6 bases from V and 0 bases from J, the junction contained 8 bases not matched to a gene. CDR3 amino acids: CASRAGTGGRLNTEAFF. CDR3 nucleotides: TGTGCCAGCAGGGCCGGGACAGGGGGCCGTTTGAACACTGAAGCTTTCTTT.

This clone was detected a few times. This sequence joins TRBV4-3 and TRBJ2-3, with D uncertain. V was shortened by 2 bases and J by 7 bases, with 13 bases between the two germline ends. Germline V CDR1 and CDR2: LGHNA, YSLEER. CDR3 length: 14 amino acids. The CDR3 DNA sequence: TGCGCCAGCAGCCAACTCGCGGAACTTCATACGCAGTATTTT. It translates to CASSQLAELHTQYF.

The chain combines TRBV6-5 with TRBJ1-4; TRBD1 agrees at 8 bases. V lost 0 bases to trimming and J lost 17 bases; unmatched junction nucleotides: 8. CDR3 length equals 13 residues. CDR1 and CDR2 (germline): MNHEY, SVGAGI. CDR3 loop: CASSYSSTGQVFF. The CDR3 DNA reads as TGTGCCAGCAGTTACTCGAGCACGGGACAGGTTTTTTTT.

The chain couples TRBV6-5 to TRBJ1-2; 7 nucleotides agree with TRBD1. The trim removed 5 bases at V and 2 bases at J, leaving 5 bases unmatched. From germline, CDR1 is MNHEY and CDR2 SVGAGI. The CDR3 is 14 residues long. The CDR3 here is CASSATGSNYGYTF. CDR3 DNA sequence: TGTGCCAGCAGTGCGACAGGGTCAAACTATGGCTACACCTTC.

This clone was recorded a few times. V is TRBV6-5 and J is TRBJ2-7; 8 bases line up with TRBD2. Germline V gene data show CDR1 as MNHEY and CDR2 as SVGAGI. After removal of 4 bases from V and 7 bases from J, the junction contained 9 bases not matched to a gene. CDR3 length: 14 amino acids. CDR3 nucleotide sequence: TGTGCCAGCAGTTCCCGAGGTAGCGGGAAAGAGCAGTACTTC. It codes for CASSSRGSGKEQYF.

The gene calls are TRBV5-1 and TRBJ1-1; 7 bases are shared with TRBD1. The germline CDR1 and CDR2 sequences are SGHRS and YFSETQ. This CDR3 spans 14 amino acids. The junction had 3 bases not matched to a gene; V was cut back by 0 bases and J by 4 bases. The CDR3: CASSLEGASTEAFF. CDR3 nucleotides: TGCGCCAGCAGCTTGGAGGGGGCAAGCACTGAAGCTTTCTTT.

The V call is TRBV27, the J call TRBJ2-6; D is possibly TRBD1 (6 bases). The CDR3 has 16 amino acids. V lost 9 bases and J lost 0, with 15 bases in between. Germline lookup yields CDR1 MNHEY and CDR2 SMNVEV (reference sequence). The CDR3 protein is CASRTGLSSGANVLTF. CDR3 in DNA: TGTGCCAGTCGAACAGGGCTCAGCTCTGGGGCCAACGTCCTGACTTTC.

The gene calls are TRBV29-1 and TRBJ2-1; perhaps TRBD2 as D (6 bases). CDR1 is SQVTM, CDR2 ANQGSEA, per germline. Between the trimmed V and J ends, which lost 6 bases and 6 bases, there was a span of 21 bases. This CDR3 has 15 amino acids. The CDR3 sequence: CSVELLALPGNEQFF. The CDR3 DNA reads as TGCAGCGTCGAGTTACTAGCCCTACCTGGCAATGAGCAGTTCTTC.

V usage is TRBV19 and J usage is TRBJ1-5, with 7 nucleotides matching TRBD1. The germline gives CDR1 LNHDA, CDR2 SQIVND (reference sequence). With 1 base clipped from V and 1 base from J, the junction kept 4 bases outside the gene matches. The CDR3 contains 16 residues. CDR3 nucleotide sequence: TGTGCCAGTAGTATAGGACAGGGAGAAAGCAATCAGCCCCAGCATTTT. It encodes CASSIGQGESNQPQHF.

The rearrangement links TRBV19 to TRBJ1-4, with D possibly TRBD1 on 6 matching bases. CDR1 and CDR2 from the germline V gene are LNHDA and SQIVND (reference sequence). This CDR3 is built from 13 residues. V was pared by 4 bases and J by 8 bases, with 11 bases between. The CDR3 protein is CASSNREREKLFF. For the CDR3, the DNA is TGTGCCAGTAGTAACAGGGAGCGAGAAAAACTGTTTTTT. Variable domain in full (rest from reference TRBV19 and TRBJ1-4): DGGITQSPKYLFRKEGQNVTLSCEQNLNHDAMYWYRQDPGQGLRLIYYSQIVNDFQKGDIAEGYSVSREKKESFPLTVTSAQKNPTAFYLCASSNREREKLFFGSGTQLSVL.

CDR3 amino acids: CASIKNRDSRFNTEAFF. CDR3 coding DNA: TGTGCCAGTATTAAAAACCGGGACAGTCGCTTCAACACTGAAGCTTTCTTT. The V call is TRBV19, the J call TRBJ1-1, with 7 bases that match TRBD1. The CDR3 has 17 residues. The germline gives CDR1 LNHDA, CDR2 SQIVND (reference sequence). V dropped 7 bases and J dropped 2; count of bases not matched to a gene: 16.

The rearrangement uses TRBV7-9 and TRBJ2-5; TRBD2 matches at 9 bases. In germline, CDR1 is SEHNR, CDR2 FQNEAQ (reference sequence). V was pared by 5 bases and J by 5 bases, with 9 bases of the junction left unmatched. The CDR3 contains 15 residues. The CDR3 here is CASSPSGGRAETQYF. The CDR3 nucleotides read TGTGCCAGCAGCCCCAGCGGCGGGAGGGCCGAGACCCAGTACTTC.

The genes are TRBV7-2 and TRBJ2-5; D unresolved. The CDR3 has 12 amino acids. V gave up 1 base and J gave up 8 bases, with 8 bases separating them. Germline V CDR1 and CDR2: SGHTA, FQGNSA. In nucleotides, the CDR3 is TGTGCCAGCAGCTTAGAACCTAAAACCCAGTACTTC. It specifies CASSLEPKTQYF. The full variable domain, its missing parts supplied by reference TRBV7-2 and TRBJ2-5, is GAGVSQSPSNKVTEKGKDVELRCDPISGHTALYWYRQSLGQGLEFLIYFQGNSAPDKSGLPSDRFSAERTGGSVSTLTIQRTQQEDSAVYLCASSLEPKTQYFGPGTRLLVL.

The chain has TRBV7-8 and TRBJ1-6; 12 bases line up with TRBD1. Looked up from germline, CDR1 is SGHVS and CDR2 is FQNEAQ. The CDR3 spans 16 residues. The V gene end was trimmed by 5 bases and the J gene end by 7 bases; junction bases not matched to a gene: 6. CDR3 nucleotides: TGTGCCAGCAGCCCGGGGACAGGGGGCGCGAATTCACCCCTCCACTTT. Its translation is CASSPGTGGANSPLHF.

V gene TRBV7-9 combines with J gene TRBJ1-2, with 7 bases lining up with TRBD1. Germline values: CDR1 SEHNR, CDR2 FQNEAQ (reference sequence). The length of the CDR3 is 15 residues. The trim removed 4 bases at V and 4 bases at J, leaving 9 bases unmatched. The CDR3 is CASSSGQSLGYGYTF. DNA of the CDR3: TGTGCCAGCAGCTCGGGACAGTCCTTGGGCTATGGCTACACCTTC.

V gene TRBV28 combines with J gene TRBJ2-7; tentatively, D is TRBD2 (6 bases). V lost 6 bases to trimming and J lost 2 bases, with 26 bases between them. The CDR3 runs 18 residues. Germline CDR1 and CDR2: MDHEN and SYDVKM. CDR3 in DNA: TGTGCCAGCAGCCCCTGGGCAGGGCGCGGTAGCGGAGCCTACGAGCAGTACTTC. As protein: CASSPWAGRGSGAYEQYF. Complete variable domain (other parts from reference TRBV28 and TRBJ2-7): DVKVTQSSRYLVKRTGEKVFLECVQDMDHENMFWYRQDPGLGLRLIYFSYDVKMKEKGDIPEGYSVSREKKERFSLILESASTNQTSMYLCASSPWAGRGSGAYEQYFGPGTRLTVT.

V gene TRBV30 combines with J gene TRBJ2-2; 11 bases map to TRBD1. The germline V gene has CDR1 GTSNPN and CDR2 SVGIG (reference sequence). The ends lost 2 bases at V and 7 bases at J; junction bases unmatched: 9. The CDR3 is 16 amino acids. The CDR3 here is CAWSIGTGGFVGELFF. CDR3 DNA sequence: TGTGCCTGGAGTATCGGGACAGGGGGGTTCGTCGGGGAGCTGTTTTTT.